The TCR beta chain under discussion was sequenced for a study of blood T cell repertoires in COVID-19. Study-wide background: Samples representing acute and convalescent COVID-19 were sourced from the United States, Italy and Spain.

The CDR3 is 17 residues long. The trim removed 1 base at V and 0 bases at J, leaving 5 bases unmatched. Looked up from germline, CDR1 is SGDLS and CDR2 is YYNGEE. As originally analysed: Researchers report that nucleated cell counts were estimated from reference gene primer amplification. This table comes from immunoSEQ multiplex PCR, and its TCRdb copy is limited to in-frame clones, with some not included. V and J calls and clone size are as listed in that table; D and trimming were resolved from the DNA. The sample has under 200,000 clones; around nine tenths are singletons. This chain connects TRBV9 to TRBJ1-3; 9 bases are a match to TRBD1. The source material was peripheral blood. The TCR was taken from a woman aged 70-85 years with COVID-19, enrolled during active disease. CDR3 nucleotide sequence: TGTGCCAGCAGCGTATTCGCGACAGGGGGCTCTGGAAACACCATATATTTT. This sequence encodes CASSVFATGGSGNTIYF.